This TCR beta chain stems from a study of cytomegalovirus exposure and HLA in healthy donors. Germline CDR1 MNHEY, CDR2 SMNVEV (reference sequence). The germline V and J ends were trimmed by 3 bases and 0 bases, with 8 bases remaining between them. The CDR3 covers 14 residues. This clone was detected only once. The PCR had 60 Vbeta and 13 Jbeta primers. Assay used: immunoSEQ multiplex PCR; TCRdb lists only in-frame clones, some missing. The table records approximately 130,000 clones, around 72% of them present only once. Input material: PBMCs. The receptor was isolated from a woman aged 50 to 60 in good health and CMV-seropositive. This chain uses TRBV27 with TRBJ1-1, with D uncertain. The CDR3, as DNA: TGTGCCAGCAGTTTCCGTCAGATGAACACTGAAGCTTTCTTT. Translating gives CASSFRQMNTEAFF.